The sequence of this T cell receptor beta chain was determined in a study of OX40 agonist ivuxolimab in advanced cancers. For the study at large: Prior anti-PD-1, anti-PD-L1 or anti-CTLA-4 therapy was allowed; 40% had some.

Notes on this clone: The antigen remains unidentified.

Study-wide points: Some patients who did not respond also had low normalized T-cell clonal expansion. The 0.1-3.0 mg/kg partial responders had among the lowest clonal expansion. Doses of 0.1 to 3.0 mg/kg were accompanied by clonal expansion of CD4+ and CD8+ blood T cells by week 6.

Assay used: immunoSEQ multiplex PCR; TCRdb lists only in-frame clones, some missing. This table has under 70,000 clones, 80% to 90% appearing once. The CDR3 has 19 amino acids. The germline gives CDR1 MNHNS, CDR2 SASEGT. Unmatched junction bases numbered 12, after V lost 2 bases and J lost 0 bases. V usage is TRBV6-1 and J usage is TRBJ2-4; 8 positions agree with TRBD2. This TCR derives from an adult with an advanced solid tumor such as melanoma, head and neck, liver or kidney cancer. The material was CD4+ or CD8+ T cells sorted from blood, obtained in a trial of the OX40 agonist ivuxolimab. The CDR3 here is CASSEQGSGGVVAKNIQYF. In nucleotides, the CDR3 is TGTGCCAGCAGTGAACAGGGTTCGGGGGGGGTAGTAGCCAAAAACATTCAGTACTTC.